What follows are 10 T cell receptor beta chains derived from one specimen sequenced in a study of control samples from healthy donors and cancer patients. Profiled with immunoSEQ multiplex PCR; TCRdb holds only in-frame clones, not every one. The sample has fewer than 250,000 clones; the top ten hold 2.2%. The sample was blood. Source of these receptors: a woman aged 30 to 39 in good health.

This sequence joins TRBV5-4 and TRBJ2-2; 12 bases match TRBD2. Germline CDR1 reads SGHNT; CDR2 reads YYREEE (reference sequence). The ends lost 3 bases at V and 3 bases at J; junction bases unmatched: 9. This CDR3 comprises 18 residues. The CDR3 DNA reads TGTGCCAGCAGCTCTCCCCTAGCGGGGGGGATCCACACCGGGGAGCTGTTTTTT. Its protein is CASSSPLAGGIHTGELFF. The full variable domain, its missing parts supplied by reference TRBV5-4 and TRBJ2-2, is ETGVTQSPTHLIKTRGQQVTLRCSSQSGHNTVSWYQQALGQGPQFIFQYYREEENGRGNFPPRFSGLQFPNYSSELNVNALELDDSALYLCASSSPLAGGIHTGELFFGEGSRLTVL.

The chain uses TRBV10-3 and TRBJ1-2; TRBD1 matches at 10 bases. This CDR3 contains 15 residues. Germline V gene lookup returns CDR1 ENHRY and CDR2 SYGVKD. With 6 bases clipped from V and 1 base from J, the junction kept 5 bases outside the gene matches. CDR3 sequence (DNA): TGTGCCATCAGATCGACAGGGGGCGATAACTATGGCTACACCTTC. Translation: CAIRSTGGDNYGYTF.

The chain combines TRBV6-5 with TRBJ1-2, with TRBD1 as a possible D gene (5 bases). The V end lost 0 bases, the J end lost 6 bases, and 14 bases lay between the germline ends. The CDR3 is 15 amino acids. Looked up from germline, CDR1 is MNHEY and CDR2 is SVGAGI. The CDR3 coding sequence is TGTGCCAGCAGTTACTCGGACAAAACAACGGATGGCTACACCTTC. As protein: CASSYSDKTTDGYTF.

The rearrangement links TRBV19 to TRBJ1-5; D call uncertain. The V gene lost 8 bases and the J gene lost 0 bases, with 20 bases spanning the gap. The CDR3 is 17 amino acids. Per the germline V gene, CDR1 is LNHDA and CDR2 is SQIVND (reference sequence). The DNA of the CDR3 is TGTGCCAGTGGCGTACAGATCCCTAGGGATAGCAATCAGCCCCAGCATTTT. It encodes CASGVQIPRDSNQPQHF. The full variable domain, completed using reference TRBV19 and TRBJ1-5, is DGGITQSPKYLFRKEGQNVTLSCEQNLNHDAMYWYRQDPGQGLRLIYYSQIVNDFQKGDIAEGYSVSREKKESFPLTVTSAQKNPTAFYLCASGVQIPRDSNQPQHFGDGTRLSIL.

Here the CDR3 reads CASSPGLAGVYRAKNIQYF. Here the CDR3 DNA reads TGTGCCAGCAGCCCGGGACTAGCGGGGGTTTATCGAGCCAAAAACATTCAGTACTTC. The chain uses TRBV13 and TRBJ2-4; 14 bases are a match to TRBD2. This CDR3 contains 19 residues. CDR1 and CDR2 (germline): PRHDT, FYEKMQ (reference sequence). J gave up 0 bases and V 5 bases, and 9 bases lay outside the gene matches.

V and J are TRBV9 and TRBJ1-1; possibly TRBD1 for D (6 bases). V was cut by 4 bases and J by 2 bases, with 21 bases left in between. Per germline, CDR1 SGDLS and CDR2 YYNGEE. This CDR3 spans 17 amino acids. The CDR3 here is CASSPLGGAWRNTEAFF. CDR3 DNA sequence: TGTGCCAGCAGCCCTCTTGGGGGCGCGTGGAGAAACACTGAAGCTTTCTTT.

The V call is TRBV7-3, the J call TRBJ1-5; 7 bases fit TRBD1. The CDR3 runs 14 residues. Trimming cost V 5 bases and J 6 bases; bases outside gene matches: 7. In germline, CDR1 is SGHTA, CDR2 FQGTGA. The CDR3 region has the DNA TGTGCCAGCAGCCTCGACAGGGTGGGTCAGCCCCAGCATTTT. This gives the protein CASSLDRVGQPQHF.

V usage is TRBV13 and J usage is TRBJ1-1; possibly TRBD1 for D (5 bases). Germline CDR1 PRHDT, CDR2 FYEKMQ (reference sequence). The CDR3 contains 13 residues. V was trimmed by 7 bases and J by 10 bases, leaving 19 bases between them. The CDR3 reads CASTYGDQARAFF. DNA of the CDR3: TGTGCCAGCACCTACGGGGACCAAGCTCGAGCTTTCTTT. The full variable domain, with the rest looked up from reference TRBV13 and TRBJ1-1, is AAGVIQSPRHLIKEKRETATLKCYPIPRHDTVYWYQQGPGQDPQFLISFYEKMQSDKGSIPDRFSAQQFSDYHSELNMSSLELGDSALYFCASTYGDQARAFFGQGTRLTVV.

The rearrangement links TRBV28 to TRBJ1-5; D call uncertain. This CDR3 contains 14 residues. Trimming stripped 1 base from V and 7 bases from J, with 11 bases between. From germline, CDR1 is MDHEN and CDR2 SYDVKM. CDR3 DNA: TGTGCCAGCAGTTTATACTCCCACAACCAGCCCCAGCATTTT. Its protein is CASSLYSHNQPQHF.

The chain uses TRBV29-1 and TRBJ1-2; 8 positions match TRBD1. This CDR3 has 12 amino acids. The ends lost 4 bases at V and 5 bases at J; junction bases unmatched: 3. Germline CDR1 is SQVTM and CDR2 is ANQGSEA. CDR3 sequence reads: CSVVQGDYGYTF. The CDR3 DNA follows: TGCAGCGTTGTACAGGGGGATTATGGCTACACCTTC.